This TCR beta chain is from a study of patients and donors after allogeneic stem cell transplantation. TCRdb called the RT-PCR reads again in MiXCR, with one record for every CDR3 protein. The repertoire includes 95,000 to 120,000 distinct CDR3 sequences, around 35% of them detected once, and approximately 30% sits in the top ten. V lost 10 bases, J lost 4 bases, and 8 bases stayed unmatched. The germline V gene encodes CDR1 ENHRY and CDR2 SYGVKD. There are 14 residues in the CDR3. Only a few counts were recorded for this clonotype. The gene calls are TRBV10-3 and TRBJ2-3; 10 bases align to TRBD2. Sequencing input: blood, either unsorted or a sorted T cell fraction (not recorded which). This receptor was identified in a human donor who was either an allogeneic HSCT recipient or a stem cell or donor lymphocyte infusion donor (not recorded which). It is not recorded whose cells these are; they may come from a transplant donor. In DNA form, the CDR3 reads TGTGCCACTGGCCTAGCGGGAGCCCCAGATACGCAGTATTTT. It translates to CATGLAGAPDTQYF.